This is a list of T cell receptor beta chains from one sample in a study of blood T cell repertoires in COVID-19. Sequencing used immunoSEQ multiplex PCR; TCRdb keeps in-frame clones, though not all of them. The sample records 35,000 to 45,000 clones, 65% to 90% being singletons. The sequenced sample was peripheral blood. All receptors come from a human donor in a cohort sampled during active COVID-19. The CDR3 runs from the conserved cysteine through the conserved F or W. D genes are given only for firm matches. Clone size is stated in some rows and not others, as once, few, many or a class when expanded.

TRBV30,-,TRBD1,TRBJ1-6,TGTGCCTGGAGTGGGGACAGGGGGGTAAATAATTCACCCCTCCACTTT,CAWSGDRGVNNSPLHF
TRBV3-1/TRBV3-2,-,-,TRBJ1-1,TGTGCCAGCAGCCCCGTGCAGGCAACCCTTAACACTGAAGCTTTCTTT,CASSPVQATLNTEAFF
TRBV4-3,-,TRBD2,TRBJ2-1,TGCGCCAGCAGCCAGATGGGGCTAGCGGGAACCTACAATGAGCAGTTCTTC,CASSQMGLAGTYNEQFF
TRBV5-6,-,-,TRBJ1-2,TGTGCCAGCAGCTGGGGCCCACAGGGAGATATAAACTATGGCTACACCTTC,CASSWGPQGDINYGYTF
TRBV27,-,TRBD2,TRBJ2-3,TGTGCCAGCAGTCCGAAGCGGGGGGCCAACACAGATACGCAGTATTTT,CASSPKRGANTDTQYF
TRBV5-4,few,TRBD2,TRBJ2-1,TGTGCCAGCAGCTCTCCCCAGCGGGACTTCAATGAGCAGTTCTTC,CASSSPQRDFNEQFF
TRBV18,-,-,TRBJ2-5,TGTGCCAGCTCACCTCCCATGTACCAAGAGACCCAGTACTTC,CASSPPMYQETQYF
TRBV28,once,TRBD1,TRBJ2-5,TGTGCCAGCAGTTCTCGGACAGGGACGGGAGAGACCCAGTACTTC,CASSSRTGTGETQYF
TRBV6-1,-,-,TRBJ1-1,TGTGCCAGCAGGGAAGGGTTTCGGGACACTGAAGCTTTCTTT,CASREGFRDTEAFF
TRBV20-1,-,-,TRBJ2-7,TGCAGTGCCAGTGGGGGGCCGGGGAGCTCCTACGAGCAGTACTTC,CSASGGPGSSYEQYF
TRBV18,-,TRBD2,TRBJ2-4,TGTGCCAGCTCACCGCCGGGACTAGCCTCAGGCAAGGACTTC,CASSPPGLASGKDF
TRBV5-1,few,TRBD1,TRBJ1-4,TGCGCCAGCAGCTCCGGGACAGAAAATGAAAAACTGTTTTTT,CASSSGTENEKLFF
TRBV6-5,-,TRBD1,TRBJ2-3,TGTGCCAGCGACAGGGTAACAGATACGCAGTATTTT,CASDRVTDTQYF
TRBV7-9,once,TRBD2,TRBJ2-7,TGTGCCAGCAGCTTCCTCTTACAGCGGGAGCTGCGCTCCTACGAGCAGTACTTC,CASSFLLQRELRSYEQYF
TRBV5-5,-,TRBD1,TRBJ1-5,TGTGCCAGCAGCTCAACTGGACAGGGGTCCTTAATTCAGCCCCAGCATTTT,CASSSTGQGSLIQPQHF
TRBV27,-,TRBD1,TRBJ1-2,TGTGCCAGCAGCCTTAGGGGACAGGCCTCGTCCCTGATCTATGGCTACACCTTC,CASSLRGQASSLIYGYTF
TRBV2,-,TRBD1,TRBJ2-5,TGTGCCGGGGGACAGGGGCTGGCGGAGACCCAGTACTTC,CAGGQGLAETQYF
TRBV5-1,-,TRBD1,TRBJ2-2,TGCGCCAGCAGCATGGACAGGGCGGTCGGGGAGCTGTTTTTT,CASSMDRAVGELFF
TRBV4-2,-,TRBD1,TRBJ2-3,TGTGCCAGCAGCCGAGCTTCGGGACAGCTGAACACAGATACGCAGTATTTT,CASSRASGQLNTDTQYF
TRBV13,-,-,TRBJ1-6,TGTGCCAGCAGCCCCGGTTTGGGACTCTCCTATAATTCACCCCTCCACTTT,CASSPGLGLSYNSPLHF
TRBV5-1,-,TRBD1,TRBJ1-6,TGCGCCTCCGGGACAGGGTCGGCGAATTCACCCCTCCACTTT,CASGTGSANSPLHF
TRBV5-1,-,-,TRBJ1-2,TGCGCCAGCAGCTTGAGGAGTCCACAGGAGCTCTATGGCTACACCTTC,CASSLRSPQELYGYTF
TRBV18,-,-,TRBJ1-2,TGTGCCAGCTCAACTGAACTCTCGGGTGGCTACACCTTC,CASSTELSGGYTF
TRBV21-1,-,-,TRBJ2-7,TGTGCCAGCAGCAAAGTTGGCTCTTCAATCTCCTACGAGCAGTACTTC,CASSKVGSSISYEQYF
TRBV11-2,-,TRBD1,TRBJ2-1,TGTGCCAGCACCTTAACAGGGGCCGAGCAGTTCTTC,CASTLTGAEQFF
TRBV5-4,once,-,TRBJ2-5,TGTGCCAGCAGCGTGACAGTTGAGACCCAGTACTTC,CASSVTVETQYF
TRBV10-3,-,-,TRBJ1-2,TGTGCCATCAGTGAGTCAGAGAAGGGGGGGCGCTATGGCTACACCTTC,CAISESEKGGRYGYTF
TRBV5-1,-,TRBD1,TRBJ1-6,TGCGCCAGCAGCTTGGATGGGGACAGTTATTCACCCCTCCACTTT,CASSLDGDSYSPLHF
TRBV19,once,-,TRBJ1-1,TGTGCCACAAGTGGGGGGGGTTCTGAAGCTTTCTTT,CATSGGGSEAFF
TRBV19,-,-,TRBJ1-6,TGTGCCAGTAGCCGAGACAGTACGAATTCACCCCTCCACTTT,CASSRDSTNSPLHF
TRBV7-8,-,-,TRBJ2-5,TGTGCCAGCAGCTTAGCGAGGGAGACCCAGTACTTC,CASSLARETQYF
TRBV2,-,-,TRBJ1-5,TGTGCCAGCAGTGAATTCCGGGTTGGTCAGCCCCAGCATTTT,CASSEFRVGQPQHF
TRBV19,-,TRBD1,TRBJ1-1,TGTGCCAGTAGTACCTTACAGGGGACTGAAGCTTTCTTT,CASSTLQGTEAFF
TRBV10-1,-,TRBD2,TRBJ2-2,TGCGCCAGCAGCTTAGCGGGAGGGACCGGGGAGCTGTTTTTT,CASSLAGGTGELFF
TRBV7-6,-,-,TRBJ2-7,TGTGCCAGCAGCTTAGATCCGGGGGCCTACGAGCAGTACTTC,CASSLDPGAYEQYF
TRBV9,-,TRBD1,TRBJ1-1,TGTGCCAGCAGCCCCCCGACAGGGTGGGACACTGAAGCTTTCTTT,CASSPPTGWDTEAFF
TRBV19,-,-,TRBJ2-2,TGTGCCAGTAGTATAGCAGATCTGAACACCGGGGAGCTGTTTTTT,CASSIADLNTGELFF
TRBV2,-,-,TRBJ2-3,TGTGCCAGCAGTGCGATAAGGCTGACAAACACAGATACGCAGTATTTT,CASSAIRLTNTDTQYF
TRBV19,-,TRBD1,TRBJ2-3,TGTGCCAGTAGTGACAGGGGCTACGGCCAAGATACGCAGTATTTT,CASSDRGYGQDTQYF
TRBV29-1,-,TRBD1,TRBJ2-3,TGCAGCGTTGCCGGGACAGGCGCCACAGATACGCAGTATTTT,CSVAGTGATDTQYF
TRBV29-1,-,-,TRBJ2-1,TGCAGCGTTGTTCGTTACAATGAGCAGTTCTTC,CSVVRYNEQFF
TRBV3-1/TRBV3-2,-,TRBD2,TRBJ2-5,TGTGCCAGCAGCCAAGTTTTACTAGCGGGACGGTCGGAGACCCAGTACTTC,CASSQVLLAGRSETQYF
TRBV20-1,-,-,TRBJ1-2,TGCAGTGCTAAATTAGGAGGTGGCTACACCTTC,CSAKLGGGYTF
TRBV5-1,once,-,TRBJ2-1,TGCGCCAGCAGCTTTAGTCCGCCGAATGAGCAGTTCTTC,CASSFSPPNEQFF
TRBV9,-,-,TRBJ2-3,TGTGCCAGCAGCGTAACTAGCATTTCAGATACGCAGTATTTT,CASSVTSISDTQYF
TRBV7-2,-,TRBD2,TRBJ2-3,TGTGCCAGCAGCTTAGGTACTAGCGGCACAGATACGCAGTATTTT,CASSLGTSGTDTQYF
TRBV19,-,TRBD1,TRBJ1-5,TGTGCCAGTAGTCCCCCCCGGTCCAGGGGGCATCAGCCCCAGCATTTT,CASSPPRSRGHQPQHF
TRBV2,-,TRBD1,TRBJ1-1,TGTGCCAGCAGCCGGGACAGGGACATGAACACTGAAGCTTTCTTT,CASSRDRDMNTEAFF
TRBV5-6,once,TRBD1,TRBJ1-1,TGTGCCAGCAGCGCCCGGGACAGGTTTACTGAAGCTTTCTTT,CASSARDRFTEAFF
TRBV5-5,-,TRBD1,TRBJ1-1,TGTGCCAGCAGTGCGACAGGGATCCAGAACACTGAAGCTTTCTTT,CASSATGIQNTEAFF